A single sample is the source of the 12 T cell receptor beta chains below, sequenced in a study of T cells in Graves' hyperthyroidism and ophthalmopathy. Amplified regions were TCR beta CDR3 sequences from RNA transcripts. The TCR CDR3 first-round RT-PCR relied on the HTBI primer set. TCRdb analysed the multiplex PCR reads with MiXCR anew, one entry per CDR3 protein. The sample shows about 500,000 distinct CDR3 sequences, approximately 16% of them seen only once. Sequences were obtained from blood. These receptors all come from a woman aged 30 to 39 with Graves' ophthalmopathy.

The table lists this clonotype with many counts. The chain links TRBV7-2 to TRBJ2-1; 11 nucleotides line up with TRBD2. The V segment lost 5 bases and the J segment 3 bases; nucleotides outside the gene matches: 12. Germline V gene data show CDR1 as SGHTA and CDR2 as FQGNSA. This CDR3 comprises 18 residues. The chain's CDR3 is CASSPAGSGRADYNEQFF. In DNA, the CDR3 is TGTGCCAGCAGCCCGGCGGGTAGCGGGAGGGCCGACTACAATGAGCAGTTCTTC.

CDR3 amino acids: CASSFSSGNTDTQYF. CDR3 DNA: TGTGCCAGCAGCTTTTCAAGCGGGAACACAGATACGCAGTATTTT. The chain links TRBV7-3 to TRBJ2-3, with 7 bases matching TRBD2. There are 15 residues in the CDR3. Germline V gene sequence: CDR1 SGHTA, CDR2 FQGTGA. V lost 3 bases, J lost 2 bases, and 5 bases stayed unmatched.

This clonotype came up many times. The chain has TRBV7-8 and TRBJ1-2; D is perhaps TRBD1 (5 bases). The V gene's germline CDR1 is SGHVS and CDR2 FQNEAQ. V lost 1 base and J lost 4, with 16 bases in between. This CDR3 contains 16 residues. The CDR3 protein is CASSLVRAGRGYGYTF. CDR3 bases: TGTGCCAGCAGCTTAGTTAGGGCAGGGCGCGGCTATGGCTACACCTTC.

This chain connects TRBV29-1 to TRBJ2-2, with 8 bases fitting TRBD1. J gave up 7 bases and V 7 bases, and 14 bases lay outside the gene matches. The germline gives CDR1 SQVTM, CDR2 ANQGSEA. This CDR3 is 15 amino acids long. The CDR3 protein is CSATAGTGGLGELFF. The CDR3 DNA follows: TGCAGCGCCACCGCCGGGACAGGAGGACTCGGGGAGCTGTTTTTT.

This chain uses TRBV7-9 with TRBJ1-3; D unclear. The CDR3 contains 15 residues. Germline CDR1 is SEHNR and CDR2 is FQNEAQ (reference sequence). Trimming left V 1 base short and J 5 bases short, with 12 bases between. CDR3: CASSLGGLFRNTIYF. Written as DNA, the CDR3 is TGTGCCAGCAGCTTAGGGGGTCTTTTCAGAAACACCATATATTTT.

This clonotype was found many times. The rearrangement links TRBV7-3 to TRBJ2-3; D is unclear. CDR1 and CDR2 (germline): SGHTA, FQGTGA. The V gene lost 4 bases and the J gene lost 4 bases, with 15 bases spanning the gap. The CDR3 length is 15 residues. CDR3 coding DNA: TGTGCCAGCAGCTCCCGGGCCTCCCCCGCAGATACGCAGTATTTT. This gives the protein CASSSRASPADTQYF.

This clonotype was seen at least ten times. CDR3 bases: TGCAGTGCTGACCAGGGACTTACCTACGAGCAGTACTTC. It translates to CSADQGLTYEQYF. The V call is TRBV20-1, the J call TRBJ2-7, with D possibly being TRBD2 (6 bases). The CDR3 has 13 amino acids. Trimming cost V 5 bases and J 2 bases, with 13 bases left between them. CDR1 and CDR2 (germline): DFQATT, SNEGSKA (reference sequence).

This clonotype has at least ten counts. The gene calls are TRBV7-2 and TRBJ2-7; a possible D gene is TRBD1 (5 bases). V was clipped by 4 bases and J by 4 bases, with 8 bases between them. The germline CDR1 and CDR2 sequences are SGHTA and FQGNSA. CDR3 length equals 12 residues. The CDR3 region has the DNA TGTGCCAGCAGCTCGGACAAGTACGAGCAGTACTTC. Its translation is CASSSDKYEQYF.

The chain couples TRBV19 to TRBJ2-1; D may correspond to TRBD1 or TRBD2 (5 bases each). V was shortened by 3 bases and J by 6 bases, with 15 bases between the two germline ends. The CDR3 covers 15 residues. Germline assignment: CDR1 LNHDA and CDR2 SQIVND (reference sequence). CDR3 sequence (DNA): TGTGCCAGTAGTATTCGTTGGGGGTATCCCAATGAGCAGTTCTTC. Translating it yields CASSIRWGYPNEQFF.

The DNA of the CDR3 is TGTGCCAGCAGTAGGGACGGGGTACCCTCCTATAATTCACCCCTCCACTTT. Translating it yields CASSRDGVPSYNSPLHF. The V call is TRBV6-2 or TRBV6-3, the J call TRBJ1-6; possible D gene TRBD1, 5 bases. Trimming cost V 5 bases and J 0 bases, with 14 bases left between them. The CDR3 sequence is 17 residues long. Germline V gene data show CDR1 as MNHEY and CDR2 as SVGEGT.

As DNA, the CDR3 is TGTGCCAGCAGCTTCGAGACAGTGTCACCATACGAGCAGTACTTC. The encoded protein is CASSFETVSPYEQYF. The V and J genes are TRBV7-2 and TRBJ2-7; maybe TRBD1 (5 bases). The CDR3 extends over 15 amino acids. Trimming removed 3 bases from V and 4 bases from J, with 16 bases in between. In germline, CDR1 is SGHTA, CDR2 FQGNSA.

This clonotype appeared many times. The rearrangement uses TRBV11-2 and TRBJ2-1; tentatively, D is TRBD1 (6 bases). V lost 5 bases to trimming and J lost 7 bases, with 12 bases between them. The germline V gene has CDR1 SGHAT and CDR2 FQNNGV. This CDR3 region has 13 residues. The CDR3 loop reads CASSNDRMNEQFF. CDR3 DNA sequence: TGTGCCAGCAGCAACGACAGGATGAATGAGCAGTTCTTC.